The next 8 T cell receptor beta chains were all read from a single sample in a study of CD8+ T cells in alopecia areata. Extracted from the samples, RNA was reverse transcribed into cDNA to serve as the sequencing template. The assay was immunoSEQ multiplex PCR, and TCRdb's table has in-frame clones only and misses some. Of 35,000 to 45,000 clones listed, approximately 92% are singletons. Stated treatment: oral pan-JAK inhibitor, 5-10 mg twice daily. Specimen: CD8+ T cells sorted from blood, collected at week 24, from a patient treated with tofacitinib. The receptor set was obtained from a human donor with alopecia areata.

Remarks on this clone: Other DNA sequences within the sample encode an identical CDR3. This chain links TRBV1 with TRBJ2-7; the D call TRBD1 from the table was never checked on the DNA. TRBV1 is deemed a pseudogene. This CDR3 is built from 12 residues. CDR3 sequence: CTSSLHPYEQYF. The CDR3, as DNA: TGCACCAGCAGCCTCCATCCCTACGAGCAGTACTTC.

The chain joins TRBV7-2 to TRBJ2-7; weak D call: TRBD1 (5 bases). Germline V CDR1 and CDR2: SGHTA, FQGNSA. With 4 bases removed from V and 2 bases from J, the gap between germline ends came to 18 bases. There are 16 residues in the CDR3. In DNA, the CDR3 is TGTGCCAGCAGCTCCTTTTCAGGGTCGTCTACCTACGAGCAGTACTTC. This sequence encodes CASSSFSGSSTYEQYF.

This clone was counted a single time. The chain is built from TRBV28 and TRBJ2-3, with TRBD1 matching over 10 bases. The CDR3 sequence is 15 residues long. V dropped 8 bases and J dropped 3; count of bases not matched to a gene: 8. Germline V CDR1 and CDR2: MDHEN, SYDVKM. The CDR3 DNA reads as TGTGCCAGCCGAGACAGGGGGCTGAGTACAGATACGCAGTATTTT. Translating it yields CASRDRGLSTDTQYF.

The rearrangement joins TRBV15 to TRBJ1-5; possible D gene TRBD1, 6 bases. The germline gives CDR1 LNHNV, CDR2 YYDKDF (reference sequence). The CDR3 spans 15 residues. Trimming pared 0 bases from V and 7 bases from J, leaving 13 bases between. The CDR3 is CATSRDGGLGQPQHF. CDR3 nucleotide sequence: TGTGCCACCAGCAGAGATGGGGGGCTAGGACAGCCCCAGCATTTT. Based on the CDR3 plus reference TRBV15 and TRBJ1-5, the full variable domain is DAMVIQNPRYQVTQFGKPVTLSCSQTLNHNVMYWYQQKSSQAPKLLFHYYDKDFNNEADTPDNFQSRRPNTSFCFLDIRSPGLGDTAMYLCATSRDGGLGQPQHFGDGTRLSIL.

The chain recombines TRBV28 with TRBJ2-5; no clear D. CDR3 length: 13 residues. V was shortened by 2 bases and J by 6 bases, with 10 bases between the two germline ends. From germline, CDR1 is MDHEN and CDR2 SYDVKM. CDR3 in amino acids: CASSLIPAKTQYF. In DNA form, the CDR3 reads TGTGCCAGCAGTTTAATCCCCGCTAAGACCCAGTACTTC.

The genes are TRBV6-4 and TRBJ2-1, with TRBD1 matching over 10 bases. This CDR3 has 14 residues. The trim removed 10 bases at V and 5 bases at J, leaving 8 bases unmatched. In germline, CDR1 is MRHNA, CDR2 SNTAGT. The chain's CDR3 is CAKRQGARNNEQFF. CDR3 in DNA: TGTGCCAAGAGACAGGGGGCGCGCAACAATGAGCAGTTCTTC.

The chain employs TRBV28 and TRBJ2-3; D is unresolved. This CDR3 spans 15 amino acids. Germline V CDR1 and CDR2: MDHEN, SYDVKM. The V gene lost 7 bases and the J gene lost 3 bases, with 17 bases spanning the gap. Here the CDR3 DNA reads TGTGCCAGCAAAGAACCCCTAGGACCTACAGATACGCAGTATTTT. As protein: CASKEPLGPTDTQYF.

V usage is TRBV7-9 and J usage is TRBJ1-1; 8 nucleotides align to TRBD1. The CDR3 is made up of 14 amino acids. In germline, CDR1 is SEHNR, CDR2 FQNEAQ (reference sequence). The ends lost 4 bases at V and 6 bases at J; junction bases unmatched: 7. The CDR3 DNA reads TGTGCCAGCAGCTCGGATGGACAGGGATCTGAAGCTTTCTTT. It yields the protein CASSSDGQGSEAFF.